Each of the 23 T cell receptor beta chains below was sequenced from the same sample in a study of T cell responses to AZD1222 COVID-19 vaccine. Profiled with immunoSEQ multiplex PCR; TCRdb holds only in-frame clones, not every one. The data hold under 200,000 clones, with roughly 88% observed a single time. This material consisted of peripheral blood, taken 28 days after the second AZD1222 dose. Receptors were obtained from an adult who received the AZD1222 COVID-19 vaccine.

The chain couples TRBV15 to TRBJ2-7; no reliable D call. The germline CDR1 and CDR2 sequences are LNHNV and YYDKDF (reference sequence). The CDR3 has 13 residues. V lost 5 bases, J lost 1 base, and 9 bases lay in between. CDR3 protein: CATSEKTSYEQYF. In DNA, the CDR3 is TGTGCCACCAGCGAAAAAACTTCCTACGAGCAGTACTTC.

The genes are TRBV11-2 and TRBJ1-1, with a possible D match to TRBD1 (5 bases). The ends were cut back, 5 bases at V and 1 base at J, with 14 bases in the middle. CDR1 is SGHAT and CDR2 is FQNNGV in the germline V gene. CDR3 size: 15 residues. The CDR3 here is CASSRFMTENTEAFF. The CDR3 DNA reads TGTGCCAGCAGCCGATTCATGACAGAGAACACTGAAGCTTTCTTT.

This clone was found once. The chain links TRBV3-1 (or the pseudogene TRBV3-2) to TRBJ2-5; tentative D call: TRBD2 (6 bases). With 0 bases removed from V and 4 bases from J, the gap between germline ends came to 9 bases. Per germline, CDR1 LGHDT and CDR2 YNNKEL (reference sequence). CDR3 length equals 14 residues. CDR3 nucleotides: TGTGCCAGCAGCCAAGATGGGGGGTCAGAGACCCAGTACTTC. Its protein product is CASSQDGGSETQYF.

The chain joins TRBV25-1 to TRBJ1-2; D gene ambiguous. The CDR3 has 12 residues. V gave up 1 base and J gave up 8 bases, with 8 bases separating them. Germline CDR1 is MGHDK and CDR2 is SYGVNS. CDR3 amino acids: CASSELFYGYTF. CDR3 sequence (DNA): TGTGCCAGCAGTGAATTGTTCTACGGCTACACCTTC.

This chain connects TRBV19 to TRBJ1-3; D not certain. This CDR3 is built from 13 residues. Trimming cost V 10 bases and J 0 bases, with 10 bases left between them. Germline V gives CDR1 LNHDA, CDR2 SQIVND (reference sequence). CDR3 sequence (DNA): TGTGCCACCCGGTTGGCCTCTGGAAACACCATATATTTT. Protein product: CATRLASGNTIYF.

In nucleotides, the CDR3 is TGTGCCAGCAGCGAGGACCTAGCGGGGCCCCAGCATTTT. It translates to CASSEDLAGPQHF. J is TRBJ1-5 and V is TRBV9; D is ambiguous. The V gene lost 3 bases and the J gene lost 9 bases, with 13 bases spanning the gap. This CDR3 is built from 13 residues. Germline-derived CDR1 and CDR2 are SGDLS and YYNGEE.

This chain connects TRBV7-9 to TRBJ2-1; 7 bases agree with TRBD2. V was clipped by 5 bases and J by 2 bases; unmatched bases: 6. The CDR3 has 15 residues. Germline assignment: CDR1 SEHNR and CDR2 FQNEAQ (reference sequence). CDR3: CASSPRGSAYNEQFF. Written as DNA, the CDR3 is TGTGCCAGCAGCCCGCGGGGGAGTGCCTACAATGAGCAGTTCTTC.

This clone showed up just a few times. The chain combines TRBV11-1 with TRBJ1-2, with a weak D call TRBD1 (6 bases). Looked up from germline, CDR1 is SGHAT and CDR2 is FQDESV (reference sequence). CDR3 length: 15 residues. V was clipped by 5 bases and J by 4 bases, with 17 bases between them. CDR3: CASSVNTGISYGYTF. CDR3 coding DNA: TGTGCCAGCAGCGTTAACACAGGGATAAGCTATGGCTACACCTTC.

The chain employs TRBV6-5 and TRBJ1-3, with D hard to call. The V gene lost 0 bases and the J gene lost 2 bases, with 11 bases spanning the gap. Germline V gene data show CDR1 as MNHEY and CDR2 as SVGAGI. CDR3 length: 16 residues. The CDR3 sequence is CASSYSGSGTGNTIYF. As DNA, the CDR3 is TGTGCCAGCAGTTACTCGGGGTCTGGGACTGGAAACACCATATATTTT.

The genes are TRBV5-5 and TRBJ1-1; tentative D call: TRBD1 (6 bases). The CDR3 is 15 amino acids. Germline CDR1 is SGHKS and CDR2 is YYEKEE (reference sequence). V lost 0 bases and J 4 bases, leaving 13 bases between the germline ends. The DNA of the CDR3 is TGTGCCAGCAGCTTGGGAACAGGGTCGGGCACTGAAGCTTTCTTT. Translating gives CASSLGTGSGTEAFF.

This clone was observed a single time. The V gene is TRBV27, the J gene TRBJ2-1, with 8 bases aligning to TRBD2. J gave up 2 bases and V 10 bases, and 4 bases lay outside the gene matches. From germline, CDR1 is MNHEY and CDR2 SMNVEV (reference sequence). The CDR3 loop spans 13 amino acids. For the CDR3, the DNA is TGTGCCACTCGGACTAGCCCCTACAATGAGCAGTTCTTC. Amino acid sequence: CATRTSPYNEQFF.

V usage is TRBV7-2 and J usage is TRBJ1-3; D is possibly TRBD1 (6 bases). Germline V lookup: CDR1 SGHTA, CDR2 FQGNSA. This CDR3 spans 15 amino acids. Trimming removed 1 base at V and 8 bases at J, with 15 bases between. CDR3 loop: CASSLGQGRVDTIYF. In DNA, the CDR3 is TGTGCCAGCAGCTTAGGGCAGGGGCGGGTAGACACCATATATTTT.

The chain links TRBV6-2 or TRBV6-3 to TRBJ2-2; TRBD2 matches at 13 bases. The CDR3 length is 19 residues. The germline gives CDR1 MNHEY, CDR2 SVGEGT. V shed 2 bases and J 2 bases; nucleotides not matched to a gene: 8. As DNA, the CDR3 is TGTGCCAGCAGTTACCAAACTAGCGGGGGGGCACGTAACACCGGGGAGCTGTTTTTT. Translated, it gives CASSYQTSGGARNTGELFF.

V is TRBV6-2 or TRBV6-3 and J is TRBJ1-2; TRBD1 matches at 7 bases. The V gene's germline CDR1 is MNHEY and CDR2 SVGEGT. The CDR3 extends over 14 amino acids. The J segment lost 8 bases and the V segment lost 4 bases, leaving 10 bases of the junction unmatched. CDR3 nucleotides: TGTGCCAGCAGTTCCGGGACAGTCGCAGGCGGCTACACCTTC. Translated, it gives CASSSGTVAGGYTF.

The chain joins TRBV13 to TRBJ2-1; the D gene could be TRBD1 or TRBD2 (7 bases each). V lost 3 bases, J lost 5 bases, and 14 bases lay in between. The CDR3 totals 15 residues. Germline values: CDR1 PRHDT, CDR2 FYEKMQ (reference sequence). CDR3 in DNA: TGTGCCAGCAGCTTTCCCAGGGGGGGTGACAATGAGCAGTTCTTC. Encoded protein: CASSFPRGGDNEQFF.

The rearrangement joins TRBV2 to TRBJ2-7; D gene uncertain. The CDR3 totals 14 residues. Germline CDR1 reads SNHLY; CDR2 reads FYNNEI. Between the trimmed V and J ends, which lost 1 base and 3 bases, there was a span of 10 bases. In DNA form, the CDR3 reads TGTGCCAGCAGTGAAGTTGCACAGAACTACGAGCAGTACTTC. It specifies CASSEVAQNYEQYF.

This sequence joins TRBV5-1 and TRBJ2-2; D gene ambiguous. Germline CDR1 SGHRS, CDR2 YFSETQ. The V end lost 5 bases, the J end lost 8 bases, and 7 bases lay between the germline ends. The CDR3 is 11 amino acids. CDR3 amino acids: CASSSAGELFF. CDR3 coding DNA: TGCGCCAGCAGTTCCGCGGGGGAGCTGTTTTTT.

The chain couples TRBV30 to TRBJ2-7, with a weak D call TRBD2 (10 bases). The germline V gene has CDR1 GTSNPN and CDR2 SVGIG (reference sequence). This CDR3 spans 15 amino acids. The V and J ends lost 3 bases and 3 bases respectively, with 18 bases between them. CDR3 bases: TGTGCCTGGAGACTAGCGGGACAGGGAAACTACGAGCAGTACTTC. Translation gives CAWRLAGQGNYEQYF. The variable domain in full, with the rest retrieved from reference TRBV30 and TRBJ2-7, is SQTIHQWPATLVQPVGSPLSLECTVEGTSNPNLYWYRQAAGRGLQLLFYSVGIGQISSEVPQNLSASRPQDRQFILSSKKLLLSDSGFYLCAWRLAGQGNYEQYFGPGTRLTVT.

This rearrangement joins TRBV6-5 to TRBJ1-5; D uncertain. Trimming shortened V by 3 bases and J by 1 base, and 10 bases separated the two germline ends. The V gene's germline CDR1 is MNHEY and CDR2 SVGAGI. The CDR3 has 15 amino acids. The CDR3 reads CASSYSPGSNQPQHF. The CDR3 DNA sequence: TGTGCCAGCAGTTATTCCCCAGGAAGCAATCAGCCCCAGCATTTT.

V and J are TRBV6-6 and TRBJ1-1, with D uncertain. The CDR3 is 11 residues long. Germline V gene data show CDR1 as MNHNY and CDR2 as SVGAGI (reference sequence). The CDR3 DNA reads TGTGCACTGGGAAGGGACACTGAAGCTTTCTTT. It encodes CALGRDTEAFF.

The rearrangement joins TRBV4-1 to TRBJ1-5; D not certain. Germline V gene lookup returns CDR1 MGHRA and CDR2 YSYEKL. CDR3 size: 15 residues. Trimming stripped 1 base from V and 5 bases from J, with 12 bases between. CDR3 region: CASSQGFETYQPQHF. As DNA, the CDR3 is TGCGCCAGCAGCCAAGGTTTCGAAACCTATCAGCCCCAGCATTTT.

The chain combines TRBV7-9 with TRBJ2-7, with 10 bases matching TRBD1. The germline V gene encodes CDR1 SEHNR and CDR2 FQNEAQ (reference sequence). The ends lost 4 bases at V and 7 bases at J; junction bases unmatched: 16. There are 17 residues in the CDR3. The CDR3 spells CASSSGPAPGTGDEQYF. The DNA for the CDR3 is TGTGCCAGCAGCTCCGGTCCAGCCCCCGGGACAGGGGATGAGCAGTACTTC.

The V and J genes are TRBV18 and TRBJ2-5; no clear D gene. The V end was cut by 1 base, the J end by 1 base, with 1 base between. CDR3 length equals 12 residues. The germline V gene has CDR1 KGHSH and CDR2 LQKENI. In nucleotides, the CDR3 is TGTGCCAGCTCACCACGCCAAGAGACCCAGTACTTC. Translating it yields CASSPRQETQYF.